What follows are 28 T cell receptor beta chains derived from one specimen sequenced in a study of shared clonotypes between healthy human individuals. Profiled with immunoSEQ multiplex PCR; TCRdb holds only in-frame clones, not every one. Among over 400,000 clones listed, 60% to 80% were seen once. The sample was PBMCs. The receptor set was obtained from a woman aged 35 to 49 in good health. Some clones in this sample may be carry-over from other donors' samples.

The chain joins TRBV19 to TRBJ2-7; no clear D. Between the trimmed V and J ends, which lost 5 bases and 4 bases, there was a span of 15 bases. CDR1 is LNHDA, CDR2 SQIVND, per germline (reference sequence). This CDR3 has 14 amino acids. CDR3 residues: CASSPDTQMYEQYF. Written as DNA, the CDR3 is TGTGCCAGTAGTCCCGACACTCAGATGTACGAGCAGTACTTC.

This clone was recorded once. This chain links TRBV14 with TRBJ2-3, with no clear D. V was trimmed by 0 bases and J by 5 bases, leaving 12 bases between them. CDR3 length: 15 residues. Per germline, CDR1 SGHDN and CDR2 FVKESK. The CDR3 bases are TGTGCCAGCAGCCAAGACGAGTCAGGCATAGATACGCAGTATTTT. Translated, it gives CASSQDESGIDTQYF. Drawing the rest from reference TRBV14 and TRBJ2-3, the complete variable domain is EAGVTQFPSHSVIEKGQTVTLRCDPISGHDNLYWYRRVMGKEIKFLLHFVKESKQDESGMPNNRFLAERTGGTYSTLKVQPAELEDSGVYFCASSQDESGIDTQYFGPGTRLTVL.

The chain uses TRBV5-1 and TRBJ2-5; 10 bases are a match to TRBD1. The germline V gene has CDR1 SGHRS and CDR2 YFSETQ. Trimming at V came to 8 bases and at J to 4 bases, leaving 8 bases not matched to a gene. This CDR3 region has 14 residues. For the CDR3, the DNA is TGCGCCAGTCGCCGACAGGGGGCCGGAGAGACCCAGTACTTC. It codes for CASRRQGAGETQYF.

This clone was counted between two and nine times. This chain joins TRBV19 and TRBJ2-1; 10 positions match TRBD2. J gave up 2 bases and V 4 bases, and 8 bases lay outside the gene matches. Germline CDR1 is LNHDA and CDR2 is SQIVND (reference sequence). The CDR3 consists of 17 residues. The CDR3 DNA sequence: TGTGCCAGTAGTACCCCTTTGAGCGGGAGGGCCTACAATGAGCAGTTCTTC. Protein product: CASSTPLSGRAYNEQFF.

This rearrangement joins TRBV6-1 to TRBJ2-3, with TRBD1 as a possible D gene (6 bases). The V and J ends lost 6 bases and 0 bases respectively, with 13 bases between them. Germline CDR1 reads MNHNS; CDR2 reads SASEGT. This CDR3 is built from 15 residues. The DNA of the CDR3 is TGTGCCAGCAGCCGCGAAGGACAGAGCACAGATACGCAGTATTTT. This codes for CASSREGQSTDTQYF.

The CDR3 sequence is CASSARGVGTEAFF. As DNA, the CDR3 is TGTGCCAGCAGCGCTCGGGGGGTAGGAACTGAAGCTTTCTTT. The chain uses TRBV27 and TRBJ1-1; D is possibly TRBD1 (5 bases). The germline V gene encodes CDR1 MNHEY and CDR2 SMNVEV (reference sequence). The V end lost 6 bases, the J end lost 5 bases, and 16 bases lay between the germline ends. This CDR3 comprises 14 residues.

With regard to this clone: This sample includes further DNA sequences coding for the same CDR3. DNA of the CDR3: TGTGCCAGCAGCTGGACTAGCGGGAATTACAATGAGCAGTTCTTC. Its translation is CASSWTSGNYNEQFF. V usage is TRBV7-8 and J usage is TRBJ2-1, with 12 positions matching TRBD2. Germline lookup yields CDR1 SGHVS and CDR2 FQNEAQ. V trimming: 4 bases; J trimming: 4 bases; junction bases outside the gene matches: 2. The CDR3 extends over 15 amino acids.

V usage is TRBV29-1 and J usage is TRBJ2-3; TRBD2 matches 8 bases. The V segment lost 5 bases and the J segment 4 bases; nucleotides outside the gene matches: 14. The CDR3 runs to 16 residues. CDR1 is SQVTM and CDR2 is ANQGSEA in the germline V gene. The CDR3 here is CSVSSISGVQPDTQYF. For the CDR3, the DNA is TGCAGCGTTAGTTCAATTAGCGGGGTACAACCAGATACGCAGTATTTT.

The J gene is TRBJ2-3, the V gene TRBV29-1; TRBD1 matches at 9 bases. The CDR3 spans 14 residues. Trimming removed 7 bases from V and 3 bases from J; junction bases left unmatched: 8. Germline values: CDR1 SQVTM, CDR2 ANQGSEA. The chain's CDR3 is CSAGHRGLTDTQYF. CDR3 bases: TGCAGCGCTGGACACAGGGGGCTGACAGATACGCAGTATTTT.

The rearrangement links TRBV12-5 to TRBJ2-7, with 10 bases that match TRBD1. This CDR3 is 14 amino acids long. Trimming removed 3 bases from V and 6 bases from J; junction bases left unmatched: 5. Germline V CDR1 and CDR2: LGHNT, FRNRAP. The CDR3 region has the DNA TGTGCTAGTGGTTTTGGGACAGGGGAAGGCGAGCAGTACTTC. Translation: CASGFGTGEGEQYF. Looking up the rest from reference TRBV12-5 and TRBJ2-7 gives the full variable domain: DARVTQTPRHKVTEMGQEVTMRCQPILGHNTVFWYRQTMMQGLELLAYFRNRAPLDDSGMPKDRFSAEMPDATLATLKIQPSEPRDSAVYFCASGFGTGEGEQYFGPGTRLTVT.

The gene calls are TRBV6-1 and TRBJ1-2, with D unresolved. This CDR3 spans 13 amino acids. Trimming removed 6 bases at V and 8 bases at J, with 16 bases between. CDR1 and CDR2 from the germline V gene are MNHNS and SASEGT. The CDR3 nucleotides read TGTGCCAGCAGAGTCGGCGGACCTATGGGCTACACCTTC. It translates to CASRVGGPMGYTF.

The rearrangement joins TRBV5-4 to TRBJ2-1; D gene ambiguous. Germline V gives CDR1 SGHNT, CDR2 YYREEE (reference sequence). This CDR3 has 11 amino acids. V was shortened by 1 base and J by 10 bases, with 6 bases between the two germline ends. The CDR3 spells CASSLRQEQFF. The CDR3 nucleotides read TGTGCCAGCAGCTTGCGGCAAGAGCAGTTCTTC.

V is TRBV19 and J is TRBJ2-7; 7 nucleotides agree with TRBD1. The germline V gene has CDR1 LNHDA and CDR2 SQIVND (reference sequence). V gave up 4 bases and J gave up 0 bases; unmatched junction bases: 9. CDR3 size: 16 residues. Here the CDR3 DNA reads TGTGCCAGTAGTAAGCGGACAGGAAGCTTCTCCTACGAGCAGTACTTC. Translation: CASSKRTGSFSYEQYF.

The chain uses TRBV27 and TRBJ2-7; TRBD1 might be the D (6 bases). Germline CDR1 and CDR2: MNHEY and SMNVEV (reference sequence). The CDR3 contains 16 residues. Deletions cut 4 bases from V and 7 bases from J, with 23 bases between. The CDR3 DNA follows: TGTGCCAGCAGTTCCTCATCACAGGGTCGTCTTGGGGAGCAGTACTTC. The encoded protein is CASSSSSQGRLGEQYF.

Here the CDR3 reads CASFGILRPIQGNGNQPQHF. In DNA form, the CDR3 reads TGTGCCAGCTTTGGGATCTTGAGGCCAATACAGGGGAATGGCAATCAGCCCCAGCATTTT. This sequence joins TRBV21-1 and TRBJ1-5; the tabulated D call, TRBD1, remains unverified against the DNA. TRBV21-1 is termed a pseudogene. This CDR3 region has 20 residues.

There are many counts of this clone. The genes are TRBV5-1 and TRBJ1-5; D is ambiguous. The CDR3 length is 13 residues. The V end lost 6 bases, the J end lost 4 bases, and 11 bases lay between the germline ends. Germline lookup yields CDR1 SGHRS and CDR2 YFSETQ. This CDR3 is CASIKDGNQPQHF. The CDR3 DNA sequence: TGCGCCAGCATAAAGGACGGGAATCAGCCCCAGCATTTT. Full variable domain (rest looked up from reference TRBV5-1 and TRBJ1-5): KAGVTQTPRYLIKTRGQQVTLSCSPISGHRSVSWYQQTPGQGLQFLFEYFSETQRNKGNFPGRFSGRQFSNSRSEMNVSTLELGDSALYLCASIKDGNQPQHFGDGTRLSIL.

The chain employs TRBV16 and TRBJ1-2; perhaps TRBD1 as D (5 bases). This CDR3 is 15 amino acids long. V lost 0 bases and J lost 2, with 10 bases in between. CDR1 KGHSY and CDR2 FQNENV come from the germline V gene. The CDR3 coding sequence is TGTGCCAGCAGCCAATCCGGGGCAGAGAACTATGGCTACACCTTC. Protein product: CASSQSGAENYGYTF.

This clone was observed a single time. It may be a read error: a sequence one base away is much more abundant. The chain couples TRBV2 to TRBJ2-3, with a tentative D call TRBD2 (5 bases). This CDR3 comprises 15 residues. Trimming removed 3 bases at V and 3 bases at J, with 13 bases between. Germline V gene data show CDR1 as SNHLY and CDR2 as FYNNEI. The CDR3, as DNA: TGTGCCAGCAGTGATAGGACTGGCGTAACAGATACGCAGTATTTT. Its protein product is CASSDRTGVTDTQYF.

As DNA, the CDR3 is TGTGCCACCAGCAGAGATTCGACAGGTCGTGGCTACACCTTC. It is translated as CATSRDSTGRGYTF. This sequence joins TRBV15 and TRBJ1-2; a possible D gene is TRBD1 (6 bases). The CDR3 loop spans 14 amino acids. The germline gives CDR1 LNHNV, CDR2 YYDKDF (reference sequence). V lost 0 bases and J lost 7, with 12 bases in between. Drawing the rest from reference TRBV15 and TRBJ1-2, the complete variable domain is DAMVIQNPRYQVTQFGKPVTLSCSQTLNHNVMYWYQQKSSQAPKLLFHYYDKDFNNEADTPDNFQSRRPNTSFCFLDIRSPGLGDTAMYLCATSRDSTGRGYTFGSGTRLTVV.

The chain has TRBV30 and TRBJ1-5; D is undetermined. Germline CDR1 and CDR2: GTSNPN and SVGIG (reference sequence). V gave up 0 bases and J gave up 4 bases, with 10 bases separating them. The CDR3 is 14 residues long. CDR3 in amino acids: CAWSVKQKNQPQHF. CDR3 bases: TGTGCCTGGAGTGTAAAACAGAAAAATCAGCCCCAGCATTTT.

This clone has just a few counts. The CDR3 sequence: CAWSVRGRPVGVISNEQFF. CDR3 nucleotide sequence: TGTGCCTGGAGTGTACGCGGGAGACCCGTTGGCGTTATCTCCAATGAGCAGTTCTTC. The gene calls are TRBV30 and TRBJ2-1; 7 bases map to TRBD2. The length of the CDR3 is 19 residues. Germline V gene sequence: CDR1 GTSNPN, CDR2 SVGIG (reference sequence). The junction had 20 bases not matched to a gene; V was cut back by 0 bases and J by 6 bases. Using reference TRBV30 and TRBJ2-1 for the parts outside the CDR3, the full variable domain is SQTIHQWPATLVQPVGSPLSLECTVEGTSNPNLYWYRQAAGRGLQLLFYSVGIGQISSEVPQNLSASRPQDRQFILSSKKLLLSDSGFYLCAWSVRGRPVGVISNEQFFGPGTRLTVL.

The chain employs TRBV5-1 and TRBJ1-4; D remains unclear. Germline CDR1 reads SGHRS; CDR2 reads YFSETQ. V dropped 2 bases and J dropped 8 bases, with 10 bases sitting between them. This CDR3 is 13 amino acids long. The CDR3 DNA reads as TGCGCCAGCAGCTTTGGGGTAGCGGAAAAACTGTTTTTT. This codes for CASSFGVAEKLFF.

This chain links TRBV7-8 with TRBJ2-5; TRBD1 is a possible D gene (7 bases). Germline CDR1 is SGHVS and CDR2 is FQNEAQ. V was trimmed by 0 bases and J by 4 bases, leaving 12 bases between them. The CDR3 spans 15 residues. The chain's CDR3 is CASSLAQGGVETQYF. The CDR3 coding sequence is TGTGCCAGCAGCTTAGCGCAGGGGGGAGTAGAGACCCAGTACTTC.

A note on this clone: A far larger clone is just one base off, so this is likely a read error. The same CDR3 is also encoded by other DNA sequences in this sample. The V call is TRBV21-1, the J call TRBJ1-5; TRBD1 is the table's D call and was not checked against the DNA. TRBV21-1 is a known pseudogene. The CDR3 is 19 amino acids. In DNA, the CDR3 is TGCGCCAGCAGCAAAGTGGGGACAGGGGTAGTATTGGGCAATCAGCCCCAGCATTTT. Amino acid sequence: CASSKVGTGVVLGNQPQHF.

This rearrangement joins TRBV28 to TRBJ2-5, with 12 bases identical to TRBD1. This CDR3 spans 18 amino acids. Germline V gene data show CDR1 as MDHEN and CDR2 as SYDVKM. V lost 4 bases to trimming and J lost 5 bases; unmatched junction nucleotides: 14. This chain's CDR3 is CASSSGATGQGASETQYF. CDR3 bases: TGTGCCAGCAGTTCTGGAGCCACGGGACAGGGGGCTTCGGAGACCCAGTACTTC.

The chain combines TRBV6-6 with TRBJ2-5; D gene ambiguous. Trimming pared 6 bases from V and 1 base from J, leaving 3 bases between. Germline V gene data show CDR1 as MNHNY and CDR2 as SVGAGI (reference sequence). This CDR3 spans 11 amino acids. CDR3 residues: CASRVQETQYF. CDR3 nucleotide sequence: TGTGCCAGCAGAGTCCAAGAGACCCAGTACTTC.

This clone came up a few times. The V call is TRBV9, the J call TRBJ2-7, with 7 bases aligning to TRBD1. V lost 0 bases to trimming and J lost 3 bases; unmatched junction nucleotides: 3. The germline V gene has CDR1 SGDLS and CDR2 YYNGEE. The CDR3 is 14 amino acids. The CDR3 DNA is TGTGCCAGCAGCGTAGGTGACAGGGTCTACGAGCAGTACTTC. This encodes CASSVGDRVYEQYF.

This rearrangement joins TRBV10-2 to TRBJ2-5; D remains ambiguous. The CDR3 is made up of 13 amino acids. CDR1 is WSHSY and CDR2 is SAAADI in the germline V gene. Between the trimmed V and J ends, which lost 4 bases and 5 bases, there was a span of 11 bases. CDR3 sequence (DNA): TGCGCCAGCAGTGTATCCCACAGTGAGACCCAGTACTTC. Residues: CASSVSHSETQYF.